This T cell receptor (beta chain) stems from a study of T cell responses to AZD1222 COVID-19 vaccine. Overall study: Second doses that came at about 4 or about 12 weeks were put together.

Whole-study findings and limits: Clonal diversity was possibly underestimated; the donors were predominantly white British and more often female.

As for this clone: No antigen is known for it.

The CDR3 extends over 16 amino acids. CDR1 SGHAT and CDR2 FQNNGV come from the germline V gene. V lost 8 bases and J lost 2; bases outside the gene matches: 11. Measured with immunoSEQ multiplex PCR; TCRdb has only the in-frame clones, and not every one. The table has about 170,000 clones, 92% seen once. The specimen was peripheral blood, collected on day 0 of AZD1222 vaccination. The TCR sequence derives from an adult in good health. V gene TRBV11-2 combines with J gene TRBJ2-2; 7 nucleotides match TRBD1. CDR3 sequence reads: CASGTTGTVNTGELFF. The CDR3 nucleotides read TGTGCCAGCGGAACCACCGGGACAGTAAACACCGGGGAGCTGTTTTTT.